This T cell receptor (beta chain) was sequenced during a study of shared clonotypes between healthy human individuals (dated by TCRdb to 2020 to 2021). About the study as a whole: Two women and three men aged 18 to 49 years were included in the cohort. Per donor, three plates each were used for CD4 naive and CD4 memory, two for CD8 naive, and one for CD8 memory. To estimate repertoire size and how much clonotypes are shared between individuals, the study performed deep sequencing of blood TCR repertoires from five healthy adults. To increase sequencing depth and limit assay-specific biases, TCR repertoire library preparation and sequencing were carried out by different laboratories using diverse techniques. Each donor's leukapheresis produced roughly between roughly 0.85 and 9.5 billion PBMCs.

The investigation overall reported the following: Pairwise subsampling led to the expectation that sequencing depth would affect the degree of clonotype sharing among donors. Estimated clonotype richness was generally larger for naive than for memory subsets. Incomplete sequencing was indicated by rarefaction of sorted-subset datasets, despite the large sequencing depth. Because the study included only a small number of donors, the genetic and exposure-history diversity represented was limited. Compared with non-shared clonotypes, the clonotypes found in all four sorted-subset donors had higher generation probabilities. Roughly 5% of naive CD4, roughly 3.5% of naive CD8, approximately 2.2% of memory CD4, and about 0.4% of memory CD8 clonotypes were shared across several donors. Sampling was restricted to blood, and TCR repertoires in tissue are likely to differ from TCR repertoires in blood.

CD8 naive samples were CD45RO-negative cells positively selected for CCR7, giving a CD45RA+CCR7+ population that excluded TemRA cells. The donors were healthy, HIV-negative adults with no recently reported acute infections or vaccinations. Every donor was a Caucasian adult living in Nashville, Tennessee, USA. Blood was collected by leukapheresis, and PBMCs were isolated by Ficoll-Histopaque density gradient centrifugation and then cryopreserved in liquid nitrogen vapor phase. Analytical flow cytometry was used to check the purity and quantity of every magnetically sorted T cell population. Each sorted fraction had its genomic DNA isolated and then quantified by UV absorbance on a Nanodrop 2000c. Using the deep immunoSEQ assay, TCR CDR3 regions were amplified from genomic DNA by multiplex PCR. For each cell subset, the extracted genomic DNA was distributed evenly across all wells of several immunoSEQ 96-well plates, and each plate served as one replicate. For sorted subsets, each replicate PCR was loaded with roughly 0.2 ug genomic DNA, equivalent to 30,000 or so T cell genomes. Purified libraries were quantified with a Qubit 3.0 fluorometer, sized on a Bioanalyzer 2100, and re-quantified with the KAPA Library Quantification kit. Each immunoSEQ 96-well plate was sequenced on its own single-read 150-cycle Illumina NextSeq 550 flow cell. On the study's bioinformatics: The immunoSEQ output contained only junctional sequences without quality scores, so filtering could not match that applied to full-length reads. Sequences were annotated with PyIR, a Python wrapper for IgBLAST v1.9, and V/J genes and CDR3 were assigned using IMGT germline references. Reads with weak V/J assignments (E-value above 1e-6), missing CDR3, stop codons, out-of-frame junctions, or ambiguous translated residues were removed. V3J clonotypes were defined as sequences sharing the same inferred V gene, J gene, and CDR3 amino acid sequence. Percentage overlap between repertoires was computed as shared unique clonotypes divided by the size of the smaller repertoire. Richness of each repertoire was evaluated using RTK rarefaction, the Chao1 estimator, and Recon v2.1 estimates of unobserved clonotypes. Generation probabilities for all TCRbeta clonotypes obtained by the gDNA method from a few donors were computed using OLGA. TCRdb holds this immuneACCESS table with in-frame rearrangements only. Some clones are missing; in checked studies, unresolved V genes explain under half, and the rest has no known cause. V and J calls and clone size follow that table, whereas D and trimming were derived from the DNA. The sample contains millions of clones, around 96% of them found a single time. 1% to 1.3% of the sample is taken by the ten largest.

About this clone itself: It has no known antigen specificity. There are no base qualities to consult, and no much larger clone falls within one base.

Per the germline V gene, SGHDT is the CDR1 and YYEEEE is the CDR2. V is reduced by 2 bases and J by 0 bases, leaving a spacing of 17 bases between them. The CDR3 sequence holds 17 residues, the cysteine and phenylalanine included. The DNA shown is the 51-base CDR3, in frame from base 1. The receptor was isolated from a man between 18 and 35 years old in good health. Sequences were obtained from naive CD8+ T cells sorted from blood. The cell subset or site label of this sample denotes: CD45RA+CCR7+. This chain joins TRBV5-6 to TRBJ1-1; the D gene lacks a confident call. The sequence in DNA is TGTGCCAGCAGCTTTAGTTATAACGACGGAATGAACACTGAAGCTTTCTTT. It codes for CASSFSYNDGMNTEAFF.